This T cell receptor (beta chain) came from a study of cytomegalovirus exposure and HLA in healthy donors. Study details: As released early, the data held roughly 85 million unique TCRs from HLA-typed donors. Study-wide results and caveats: In an earlier analysis, most TCR beta V segments were productive about 87% or about 30% of the time.

The CDR3 sequence is 16 residues long. V was cut by 0 bases and J by 0 bases, with 9 bases left in between. Germline CDR1 is MNHEY and CDR2 is SMNVEV (reference sequence). Primers included in the PCR were 60 Vbeta and 13 Jbeta primers. Sequencing was performed with immunoSEQ multiplex PCR; in TCRdb, only in-frame clones are kept and a portion is missing. The sample shows approximately 170,000 clones, about 82% of them seen only once. Details on this clone: Antigen unknown.

The receptor comes from a male donor in good health and CMV-seronegative. The sequencing input was PBMCs. The chain recombines TRBV27 with TRBJ1-5, with a weak D call TRBD1 (5 bases). CDR3 coding DNA: TGTGCCAGCAGTTTATCCAGGGTCAATAGCAATCAGCCCCAGCATTTT. It yields the protein CASSLSRVNSNQPQHF.